The 29 T cell receptor beta chains in this list originate from one sample, sequenced in a study of blood T cells in healthy people across ages. With a J-beta primer mix and a sample-barcoded 5' primer, a second PCR ran roughly 6 to 11 cycles. TCRdb reanalysed the 5' RACE reads using MiXCR and keeps one entry per CDR3 protein. Of about 1 million distinct CDR3 sequences in the sample, around 45% were seen once. The sequencing input was blood. The receptor set was obtained from an older woman in good health.

There are a few counts of this clonotype. This chain joins TRBV20-1 and TRBJ2-7; no definite D call. V was cut by 2 bases and J by 5 bases, with 16 bases left in between. This CDR3 has 14 residues. Germline lookup yields CDR1 DFQATT and CDR2 SNEGSKA (reference sequence). The CDR3 coding sequence is TGCAGTGCTAGATTGGCGACTGGTCCTAACGAGCAGTACTTC. This codes for CSARLATGPNEQYF.

The rearrangement uses TRBV5-1 and TRBJ2-3; 11 positions match TRBD2. CDR3 size: 18 residues. CDR1 is SGHRS, CDR2 YFSETQ, per germline. V lost 1 base to trimming and J lost 5 bases; unmatched junction nucleotides: 12. CDR3 in amino acids: CASSLNDRLAGRKDTQYF. The CDR3 nucleotides are TGCGCCAGCAGCTTGAACGATCGACTAGCGGGGCGTAAAGATACGCAGTATTTT.

The gene calls are TRBV12-3 or TRBV12-4 and TRBJ2-1; D call uncertain. The V and J ends lost 1 base and 9 bases respectively, with 13 bases between them. The CDR3 sequence is 14 residues long. For the CDR3, the DNA is TGTGCCAGCAGTTTAGGTCTCCTAGACGGTGAGCAGTTCTTC. This gives the protein CASSLGLLDGEQFF.

The J gene is TRBJ1-2, the V gene TRBV9; 9 nucleotides agree with TRBD1. Germline CDR1 reads SGDLS; CDR2 reads YYNGEE. CDR3 length: 17 residues. V shed 3 bases, J shed 7 bases, and the junction held 16 bases outside the gene matches. Here the CDR3 DNA reads TGTGCCAGCAGCGCGGCAGGACAGGGGAGCTTTATAGGTGGCTACACCTTC. It yields the protein CASSAAGQGSFIGGYTF.

This chain connects TRBV27 to TRBJ1-6; possible D gene TRBD1, 6 bases. There are 16 residues in the CDR3. Deletions cut 0 bases from V and 6 bases from J, with 12 bases between. CDR1 MNHEY and CDR2 SMNVEV come from the germline V gene (reference sequence). CDR3 sequence reads: CASSLSLGTPNSPLHF. Written as DNA, the CDR3 is TGTGCCAGCAGTTTATCCCTCGGGACACCTAATTCACCCCTCCACTTT.

V gene TRBV5-1 combines with J gene TRBJ2-7; TRBD1 agrees at 8 bases. Germline values: CDR1 SGHRS, CDR2 YFSETQ. The CDR3 extends over 15 amino acids. V lost 3 bases, J lost 4 bases, and 9 bases stayed unmatched. The chain's CDR3 is CASSSYSGGPYEQYF. The CDR3 nucleotides are TGCGCCAGCAGCTCGTACTCAGGGGGCCCGTACGAGCAGTACTTC.

This clonotype was observed once. The chain carries TRBV11-2 and TRBJ2-1; 9 positions match TRBD2. The CDR3 runs 15 residues. Looked up from germline, CDR1 is SGHAT and CDR2 is FQNNGV. J was trimmed by 4 bases and V by 4 bases; bases with no gene match: 5. The CDR3 DNA reads TGTGCCAGCAGCTCCCTAGCGGGACGGTACAATGAGCAGTTCTTC. It translates to CASSSLAGRYNEQFF.

The rearrangement links TRBV29-1 to TRBJ2-5, with D perhaps matching TRBD2 (6 bases). The J call may be mistaken, given a closer DNA end match to TRBJ2-7. CDR3 size: 13 residues. Germline-derived CDR1 and CDR2 are SQVTM and ANQGSEA. The CDR3 sequence is CSPPTTGGDEQYF. CDR3 DNA: TGCAGCCCACCAACGACCGGAGGGGACGAGCAGTACTTC.

This clonotype was picked up a small number of times. V is TRBV20-1 and J is TRBJ2-1; a weak D match, TRBD1 (6 bases). Germline-derived CDR1 and CDR2 are DFQATT and SNEGSKA (reference sequence). CDR3 length equals 12 residues. The V end lost 5 bases, the J end lost 8 bases, and 13 bases lay between the germline ends. CDR3 region: CSAHQGNYEQFF. DNA for the CDR3: TGCAGTGCTCACCAGGGGAACTATGAGCAGTTCTTC.

This clonotype was observed a few times. The chain employs TRBV5-1 and TRBJ2-7, with D uncertain. CDR3 length: 13 amino acids. The V end was cut by 3 bases, the J end by 3 bases, with 10 bases between. Germline V CDR1 and CDR2: SGHRS, YFSETQ. The DNA for the CDR3 is TGCGCCAGCAGCTCCCGACACGGCTACGAGCAGTACTTC. This encodes CASSSRHGYEQYF.

This clonotype was counted between two and nine times. The chain links TRBV20-1 to TRBJ2-1; 9 bases match TRBD2. Germline-derived CDR1 and CDR2 are DFQATT and SNEGSKA (reference sequence). The V and J ends lost 6 bases and 0 bases, in that order; junction bases with no gene match: 15. The CDR3 spans 18 residues. Written as DNA, the CDR3 is TGCAGTGCCTTCCCGGGACTAGCTCATGAAGTCTCCTACAATGAGCAGTTCTTC. This codes for CSAFPGLAHEVSYNEQFF.

This clonotype occurred a few times. The chain joins TRBV7-9 to TRBJ1-2; possible D gene TRBD1, 6 bases. The CDR3 loop spans 16 amino acids. Germline CDR1 and CDR2: SEHNR and FQNEAQ (reference sequence). Trimming took 4 bases from V and 2 from J, leaving 17 bases between them. The CDR3 DNA follows: TGTGCCAGCAGCTCTTCGACAGGCCTATTAAACTATGGCTACACCTTC. This codes for CASSSSTGLLNYGYTF.

A few counts support this clonotype. The gene calls are TRBV27 and TRBJ2-5; the D is unclear. This CDR3 has 12 residues. V was shortened by 3 bases and J by 13 bases, with 15 bases between the two germline ends. From germline, CDR1 is MNHEY and CDR2 SMNVEV (reference sequence). The CDR3 sequence is CASSLGFVQWYF. DNA of the CDR3: TGTGCCAGCAGTTTGGGGTTCGTCCAATGGTACTTC.

This clonotype was observed a few times. The chain carries TRBV6-6 and TRBJ2-1, with a possible D match to TRBD2 (6 bases). V gave up 1 base and J gave up 5 bases, with 12 bases separating them. The CDR3 spans 15 residues. Germline V gene data show CDR1 as MNHNY and CDR2 as SVGAGI (reference sequence). CDR3 sequence: CASSYLERAHNEQFF. CDR3 coding DNA: TGTGCCAGCAGTTACTTGGAGCGGGCCCACAATGAGCAGTTCTTC.

In this sample, this clonotype turned up many times. This chain joins TRBV27 and TRBJ1-4; D not certain. From germline, CDR1 is MNHEY and CDR2 SMNVEV (reference sequence). CDR3 length: 12 amino acids. Trimming removed 5 bases at V and 7 bases at J, with 8 bases between. The CDR3 reads CASSRTIEKLFF. The CDR3 region has the DNA TGTGCCAGCAGTAGGACGATTGAAAAACTGTTTTTT.

V usage is TRBV6-2 or TRBV6-3 and J usage is TRBJ2-1, with 11 bases lining up with TRBD2. The germline gives CDR1 MNHEY, CDR2 SVGEGT. This CDR3 has 18 residues. Trimming at V came to 2 bases and at J to 6 bases, leaving 12 bases not matched to a gene. CDR3 sequence (DNA): TGTGCCAGCAGTTACCCGAATCCACTAGCGGGAGTTCCCAATGAGCAGTTCTTC. Protein: CASSYPNPLAGVPNEQFF.

In nucleotides, the CDR3 is TGCAGTGTTCATAGACAGGGGTTCGGCAATGAGCAGTTCTTC. It encodes CSVHRQGFGNEQFF. This rearrangement joins TRBV20-1 to TRBJ2-1; 8 nucleotides match TRBD1. Germline V CDR1 and CDR2: DFQATT, SNEGSKA (reference sequence). V was pared by 7 bases and J by 6 bases, with 11 bases of the junction left unmatched. CDR3 length: 14 amino acids.

This chain joins TRBV4-1 and TRBJ1-6; D remains unclear. CDR1 is MGHRA, CDR2 YSYEKL, per germline. V dropped 0 bases and J dropped 10 bases, with 10 bases sitting between them. CDR3 size: 14 residues. CDR3: CASSQEGGISPLHF. The CDR3 DNA reads as TGCGCCAGCAGCCAAGAAGGTGGCATATCACCCCTCCACTTT.

This clonotype was detected only a few times. A much larger clone is a single base away; this may be a read error. The chain couples TRBV7-2 to TRBJ2-5; maybe TRBD1 (5 bases). Trimming removed 5 bases at V and 1 base at J, with 8 bases between. The CDR3 contains 13 residues. CDR1 SGHTA and CDR2 FQGNSA come from the germline V gene. Here the CDR3 DNA reads TGTGCCAGCAGCGCCAGGGTCCAAGAGACCCAGTACTTC. It translates to CASSARVQETQYF.

Remarks on this clonotype: A much larger clone differs by one base, so this may be a read error. This CDR3 is CASKSQTTPNNEQYF. The CDR3 nucleotides read TGTGCCAGCAAATCCCAGACAACCCCAAACAATGAGCAGTACTTC. The V call is TRBV6-2 or TRBV6-3, the J call TRBJ2-5; the D is unclear. The CDR3 consists of 15 residues. Looked up from germline, CDR1 is MNHEY and CDR2 is SVGEGT. Trimming left V 7 bases short and J 11 bases short, with 26 bases between.

The chain combines TRBV5-5 with TRBJ1-1; TRBD1 might be the D (5 bases). The germline V gene has CDR1 SGHKS and CDR2 YYEKEE (reference sequence). This CDR3 comprises 13 residues. The V end lost 4 bases, the J end lost 4 bases, and 11 bases lay between the germline ends. The CDR3 DNA sequence: TGTGCCAGCAGCCAACCGGGGGGCACTGAAGCTTTCTTT. It encodes CASSQPGGTEAFF. The whole variable domain, filled in from reference TRBV5-5 and TRBJ1-1, reads DAGVTQSPTHLIKTRGQQVTLRCSPISGHKSVSWYQQVLGQGPQFIFQYYEKEERGRGNFPDRFSARQFPNYSSELNVNALLLGDSALYLCASSQPGGTEAFFGQGTRLTVV.

This clonotype turned up a few times. The chain combines TRBV20-1 with TRBJ2-3, with 8 bases that match TRBD1. The CDR3 totals 16 residues. The germline CDR1 and CDR2 sequences are DFQATT and SNEGSKA (reference sequence). V lost 6 bases and J lost 0; bases outside the gene matches: 11. The CDR3 nucleotides read TGCAGTGCAGAGGACAGGGCGCTGGGTAGCACAGATACGCAGTATTTT. This sequence encodes CSAEDRALGSTDTQYF.

The J gene is TRBJ2-1, the V gene TRBV16; 7 bases map to TRBD1. J lost 8 bases, V lost 2 bases, and 9 bases had no gene match. This CDR3 has 15 residues. Per germline, CDR1 KGHSY and CDR2 FQNENV. CDR3 coding DNA: TGTGCCAGCAGCCAAAGCCCGACAGGGTACCATGAGCAGTTCTTC. Encoded protein: CASSQSPTGYHEQFF.

This clonotype showed up many times. At one of its ends the junction is not consistent with the germline gene, which may arise from a read error. The chain carries TRBV5-1 and TRBJ2-1, with D unresolved. The CDR3 has 12 amino acids. Per the germline V gene, CDR1 is SGHRS and CDR2 is YFSETQ. CDR3 DNA: TGTGCCAGCAGTTTTACTTACAATGAGCAGTTCTTC. Translated: CASSFTYNEQFF.

This chain connects TRBV11-3 to TRBJ2-1; TRBD2 aligns across 7 bases. Looked up from germline, CDR1 is SGHNT and CDR2 is YENEEA. The V segment lost 5 bases and the J segment 5 bases; nucleotides outside the gene matches: 9. The CDR3 runs 15 residues. The CDR3 bases are TGTGCCAGCAGCCAGGAGGGAGGGCCTAACAATGAGCAGTTCTTC. It encodes CASSQEGGPNNEQFF.

The rearrangement uses TRBV6-6 and TRBJ2-1, with D unclear. The CDR3 loop spans 13 amino acids. The germline gives CDR1 MNHNY, CDR2 SVGAGI (reference sequence). V lost 6 bases, J lost 10 bases, and 16 bases lay in between. CDR3 sequence reads: CASSPMGIGEQFF. As DNA, the CDR3 is TGTGCCAGCAGCCCCATGGGAATAGGGGAGCAGTTCTTC.

The chain links TRBV12-3 or TRBV12-4 to TRBJ2-1, with 8 bases identical to TRBD1. The CDR3 is 15 amino acids. J gave up 6 bases and V 3 bases, and 7 bases lay outside the gene matches. CDR3 protein: CASSFATGVGNEQFF. CDR3 coding DNA: TGTGCCAGCAGTTTTGCGACAGGGGTCGGCAATGAGCAGTTCTTC.

Only one count was recorded for this clonotype. Germline is not matched at one junction end, which may reflect a read error. This chain uses TRBV15 with TRBJ2-5; D unclear. Germline CDR1 LNHNV, CDR2 YYDKDF (reference sequence). The CDR3 spans 13 residues. CDR3 DNA sequence: TGTGCCACCAGCAGAGATCTGACGGAGACGCAGTACTTC. Translated: CATSRDLTETQYF.

The CDR3 region has the DNA TGTGCTAGTGGGCCACTAGTCGTCCAGCGCCGCACAGATACGCAGTATTTT. Residues: CASGPLVVQRRTDTQYF. This rearrangement joins TRBV12-5 to TRBJ2-3; weak D call: TRBD2 (5 bases). This CDR3 comprises 17 residues. V was pared by 6 bases and J by 1 base, with 20 bases between. Germline values: CDR1 LGHNT, CDR2 FRNRAP.